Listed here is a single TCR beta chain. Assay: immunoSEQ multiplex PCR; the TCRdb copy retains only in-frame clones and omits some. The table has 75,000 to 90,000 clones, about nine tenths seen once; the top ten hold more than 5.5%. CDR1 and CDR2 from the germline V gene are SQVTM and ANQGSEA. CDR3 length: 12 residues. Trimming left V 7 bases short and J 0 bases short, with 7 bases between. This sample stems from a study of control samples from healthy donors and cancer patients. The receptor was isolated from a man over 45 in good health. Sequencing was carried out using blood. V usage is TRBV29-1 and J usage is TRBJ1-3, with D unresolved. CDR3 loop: CSAFGSGNTIYF. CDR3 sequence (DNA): TGCAGCGCCTTTGGCTCTGGAAACACCATATATTTT.